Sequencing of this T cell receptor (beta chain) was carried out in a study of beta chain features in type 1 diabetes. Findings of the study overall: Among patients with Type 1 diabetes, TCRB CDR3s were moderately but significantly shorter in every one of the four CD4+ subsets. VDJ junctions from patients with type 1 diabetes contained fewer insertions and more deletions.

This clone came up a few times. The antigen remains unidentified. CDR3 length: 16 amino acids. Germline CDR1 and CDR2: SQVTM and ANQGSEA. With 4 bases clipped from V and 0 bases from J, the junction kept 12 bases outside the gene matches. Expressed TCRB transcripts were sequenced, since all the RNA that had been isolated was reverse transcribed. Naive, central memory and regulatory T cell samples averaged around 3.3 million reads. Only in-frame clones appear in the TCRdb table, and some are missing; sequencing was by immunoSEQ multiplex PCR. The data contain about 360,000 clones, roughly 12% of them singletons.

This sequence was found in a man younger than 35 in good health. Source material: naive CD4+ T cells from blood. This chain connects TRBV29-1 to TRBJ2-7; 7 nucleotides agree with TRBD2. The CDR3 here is CSVVLWGGAVSYEQYF. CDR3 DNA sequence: TGCAGCGTTGTTTTGTGGGGGGGAGCCGTCTCCTACGAGCAGTACTTC.